The rows below give T cell receptor beta chains drawn from one sample of a study of human T cells and chemical hapten exposure. TCRdb reprocessed the RACE reads via MiXCR and lists one record per CDR3 protein. The sample carries under 300,000 distinct CDR3 sequences, roughly 7.4% recorded once. The sequences come from whole blood, collected in connection with sensitization to the hapten diphenylcyclopropenone (DPC). The origin of the receptors is a man between 18 and 35 years old with alopecia areata. Some clones in this sample may be carry-over from other donors' samples. CDR3s include the opening cysteine and the closing phenylalanine or tryptophan. A D gene is named only where the DNA matches it firmly. Clone size is stated in some rows and not others, as once, few, many or a class when expanded.

J | size | V | D | DNA | CDR3
TRBJ2-4 | many | TRBV12-3/TRBV12-4 | NA | TGTGCCAGCACCGGTTTAGCCAAAAACATTCAGTACTTC | CASTGLAKNIQYF
TRBJ1-4 | NA | TRBV20-1 | NA | TGCAGTGCTAGTCTGGTTGCAACTAATGAAAAACTGTTTTTT | CSASLVATNEKLFF
TRBJ1-2 | few | TRBV6-5 | NA | TGTGCCAGCACCAAGCGGGATAGGAGAAGCTACACCTTC | CASTKRDRRSYTF
TRBJ1-5 | many | TRBV6-2/TRBV6-3 | TRBD1 | TGTGCCAGCAGACCACATGACAGGGGATCCAATCAGCCCCAGCATTTT | CASRPHDRGSNQPQHF
TRBJ2-7 | few | TRBV29-1 | NA | TGCAGCGTTGGGCCCCTTCCACCATCCTACGAGCAGTACTTC | CSVGPLPPSYEQYF
TRBJ1-2 | many | TRBV29-1 | NA | TGCAGCGTTCTGGGGGACGTTGGCTACACCTTC | CSVLGDVGYTF
TRBJ1-1 | many | TRBV7-3 | NA | TGTGCCAGCAGCTTAAGGAGGAACACTGAAGCTTTCTTT | CASSLRRNTEAFF
TRBJ2-3 | NA | TRBV10-3 | TRBD1 | TGTGCCGGACAACAGGGGACCACAGATACGCAGTATTTT | CAGQQGTTDTQYF
TRBJ2-1 | few | TRBV7-9 | TRBD2 | TGTGCCAGCAGCTTTTCGAGCGGGGGTGATGAGCAGTTCTTC | CASSFSSGGDEQFF
TRBJ1-1 | few | TRBV5-1 | NA | TGCGCCAGCAGCTGGCCGAACACTGAAGCTTTCTTT | CASSWPNTEAFF
TRBJ1-4 | few | TRBV5-1 | TRBD1 | TGCGCCAGCAGCCCCACAGGGGTGACTAATGAAAAACTGTTTTTT | CASSPTGVTNEKLFF
TRBJ1-6 | NA | TRBV6-5 | TRBD1 | TGTGCCAGCAGTTATTCGGGACAGTATAATTCACCCCTCCACTTT | CASSYSGQYNSPLHF
TRBJ2-4 | many | TRBV11-2 | NA | TGTGCCAGCAGCTTAGGTAGCCCAGCCAAAAACATTCAGTACTTC | CASSLGSPAKNIQYF
TRBJ1-1 | NA | TRBV6-5 | NA | TGTGCCAGCAGTTTCGCAATGGCGACTGAAGCTTTCTTT | CASSFAMATEAFF
TRBJ2-4 | few | TRBV4-1 | NA | TGCGCCAGCAGCCAGCTTTCCAGGGTAGCCAAAAACATTCAGTACTTC | CASSQLSRVAKNIQYF
TRBJ2-7 | NA | TRBV28 | NA | TGTGCCAGCAGTTTACTCGGGGGTGGCCACGAGCAGTACTTC | CASSLLGGGHEQYF
TRBJ2-2 | few | TRBV20-1 | TRBD1 | TGCAGTGCTAGTAGGACAGGTTCCACCGGGGAGCTGTTTTTT | CSASRTGSTGELFF
TRBJ1-4 | few | TRBV4-3 | NA | TGCGCCAGCAGCCGGGGGGCAGATAGTGCAACTAATGAAAAACTGTTTTTT | CASSRGADSATNEKLFF
TRBJ2-7 | many | TRBV20-1 | TRBD2 | TGCAGTGCTAGGTCGAGCGGGGGGGCCTACGAGCAGTACTTC | CSARSSGGAYEQYF
TRBJ1-5 | many | TRBV6-5 | NA | TGTGCCAGCAGGCCCAGGCCGAGGGAGCCCCAGCATTTT | CASRPRPREPQHF
TRBJ1-2 | many | TRBV3-1 | NA | TGTGCCAGCAGCCAAGAGTCCGGGCACGGAGGCTACACCTTC | CASSQESGHGGYTF
TRBJ1-4 | NA | TRBV20-1 | NA | TGCAGTGCTAGAGGCAGGGTTGATGAAAAACTGTTTTTT | CSARGRVDEKLFF
TRBJ2-7 | few | TRBV6-6 | NA | TGTGCCAGCAGGACCGCGGGGGCCCCCTACGAGCAGTACTTC | CASRTAGAPYEQYF
TRBJ1-2 | NA | TRBV29-1 | NA | TGCAGCGTTGAAAAAGGGGACAACTATGGCTACACCTTC | CSVEKGDNYGYTF
TRBJ2-3 | NA | TRBV7-2 | TRBD1 | TGTGCCAGCAGCCAGGGGGTCACTGGAACAGATACGCAGTATTTT | CASSQGVTGTDTQYF
TRBJ1-2 | NA | TRBV7-2 | NA | TGTGCCAGCAGCAGAGGTGGGGATCCCGAGAGTGGCTACACCTTC | CASSRGGDPESGYTF
TRBJ2-1 | few | TRBV6-2/TRBV6-3 | TRBD2 | TGTGCCAGCAGTTACCGGGGGGACGTCGATGAGCAGTTCTTC | CASSYRGDVDEQFF
TRBJ1-1 | many | TRBV10-3 | NA | TGTGCCATATCATCCGACAAGAACACTGAAGCTTTCTTT | CAISSDKNTEAFF
TRBJ1-1 | few | TRBV6-6 | NA | TGTGCCAGCACTAAACAGGGTGAAGACACTGAAGCTTTCTTT | CASTKQGEDTEAFF
TRBJ2-1 | NA | TRBV4-3 | TRBD1 | TGCGCCAGCAGCCAATTGAGGGACAGGGGCAACAATGAGCAGTTCTTC | CASSQLRDRGNNEQFF
TRBJ1-1 | NA | TRBV9 | NA | TGTGCCAGCAGCTCCCCGGGGATGGGCACTGAAGCTTTCTTT | CASSSPGMGTEAFF
TRBJ2-7 | many | TRBV5-1 | NA | TGCGCCAGCAGCTTGGGTGACAGGAGCTCCTACGAGCAGTACTTC | CASSLGDRSSYEQYF
TRBJ1-2 | many | TRBV7-9 | TRBD1 | TGTGCCAGCAGCTTACGATTAACTCAGACAGGGGTGAATGGCTACACCTTC | CASSLRLTQTGVNGYTF
TRBJ2-6 | NA | TRBV4-3 | NA | TGCGCCAGCAGCCAAGCTCGGGGCTCTGGGGCCAACGTCCTGACTTTC | CASSQARGSGANVLTF
TRBJ1-4 | few | TRBV10-3 | NA | TGTGCCATCAGTGACACTGACGGAGGGAAAAAACTGTTTTTT | CAISDTDGGKKLFF
TRBJ2-1 | many | TRBV7-8 | NA | TGTGCCAGCAGCTTAGGCGATGAGCAGTTCTTC | CASSLGDEQFF
TRBJ1-6 | many | TRBV6-2/TRBV6-3 | NA | TGTGCCAGCAGTTATTCAAATTTGGTGGATTCACCCCTCCACTTT | CASSYSNLVDSPLHF
TRBJ2-1 | few | TRBV27 | NA | TGTGCCAGCAGTTTCCCCGGGAACAATGAGCAGTTCTTC | CASSFPGNNEQFF
TRBJ1-2 | NA | TRBV5-4 | TRBD1 | TGTGCCAGCAGCCGGGACAGGGTCAACTATGGCTACACCTTC | CASSRDRVNYGYTF
TRBJ2-7 | NA | TRBV24-1 | TRBD1 | TGTGCCACCAGTGATCCCGGGACAGGGGGCCACGAGCAGTACTTC | CATSDPGTGGHEQYF
TRBJ1-2 | NA | TRBV28 | NA | TGTGCCAGCAGTTTATCAATGGGTTCCGGATATGGCTACACCTTC | CASSLSMGSGYGYTF
TRBJ2-2 | NA | TRBV5-1 | NA | TGCGCCAGCAAGGTTCAGAACACCGGGGAGCTGTTTTTT | CASKVQNTGELFF